The 17 T cell receptor beta chains below come from one sample, sequenced in a study of early T cells in non-severe SARS-CoV-2 infection. Via MiXCR, TCRdb re-called the 5' RACE reads, giving one row per CDR3 protein. The sample lists tens of thousands of distinct CDR3 sequences; 12% to 15% were seen once. Sequenced: whole blood. The receptor source for this set is an adult who was a healthcare worker with PCR-confirmed SARS-CoV-2 infection or an uninfected control (not recorded which).

Only a few counts were recorded for this clonotype. The chain recombines TRBV18 with TRBJ1-1, with unresolved D. Germline-derived CDR1 and CDR2 are KGHSH and LQKENI. The CDR3 has 14 residues. Trimming cost V 2 bases and J 0 bases, with 7 bases left between them. The CDR3 DNA is TGTGCCAGCTCACCAGAGGCCTTGAACACTGAAGCTTTCTTT. Its translation: CASSPEALNTEAFF.

The table lists this clonotype with a few counts. This chain connects TRBV12-3 or TRBV12-4 to TRBJ2-7, with D possibly called TRBD1 or TRBD2 (5 bases each). With 6 bases removed from V and 3 bases from J, the gap between germline ends came to 12 bases. The CDR3 extends over 13 amino acids. This CDR3 is CASRGDGLYEQYF. CDR3 nucleotides: TGTGCCAGCAGGGGGGACGGCCTCTACGAGCAGTACTTC.

This chain connects TRBV29-1 to TRBJ2-7; 8 bases match TRBD1. With 7 bases clipped from V and 5 bases from J, the junction kept 7 bases outside the gene matches. Germline V CDR1 and CDR2: SQVTM, ANQGSEA. This CDR3 comprises 12 residues. In nucleotides, the CDR3 is TGCAGCGCAAACAGGGGGAACCACGAGCAGTACTTC. It specifies CSANRGNHEQYF.

The gene calls are TRBV9 and TRBJ1-6; possible D gene TRBD1, 6 bases. The V end lost 4 bases, the J end lost 7 bases, and 21 bases lay between the germline ends. CDR1 and CDR2 (germline): SGDLS, YYNGEE. CDR3 length: 17 amino acids. The CDR3 loop reads CASSPDVGAVVNSPLHF. For the CDR3, the DNA is TGTGCCAGCAGCCCAGATGTGGGGGCAGTGGTGAATTCACCCCTCCACTTT.

This clonotype was seen a handful of times. V gene TRBV5-4 combines with J gene TRBJ1-3; D perhaps matches TRBD1 (6 bases). Trimming pared 4 bases from V and 0 bases from J, leaving 17 bases between. This CDR3 is built from 17 residues. Looked up from germline, CDR1 is SGHNT and CDR2 is YYREEE (reference sequence). Here the CDR3 DNA reads TGTGCCAGCAGCATAGATCCGACAGGAAACTCTGGAAACACCATATATTTT. It yields the protein CASSIDPTGNSGNTIYF.

The V gene is TRBV7-9, the J gene TRBJ2-2; D remains ambiguous. V was clipped by 5 bases and J by 2 bases, with 15 bases between them. The CDR3 has 16 residues. Germline V gives CDR1 SEHNR, CDR2 FQNEAQ (reference sequence). DNA of the CDR3: TGTGCCAGCAGCACCGAATCTAAAACCAACACCGGGGAGCTGTTTTTT. This translates into CASSTESKTNTGELFF. The complete variable domain, with remaining parts taken from reference TRBV7-9 and TRBJ2-2, reads DTGVSQNPRHKITKRGQNVTFRCDPISEHNRLYWYRQTLGQGPEFLTYFQNEAQLEKSRLLSDRFSAERPKGSFSTLEIQRTEQGDSAMYLCASSTESKTNTGELFFGEGSRLTVL.

This clonotype was detected only a few times. The chain recombines TRBV11-2 with TRBJ2-2; D uncertain. Trimming removed 0 bases at V and 0 bases at J, with 8 bases between. The CDR3 loop spans 16 amino acids. Germline V lookup: CDR1 SGHAT, CDR2 FQNNGV. The CDR3 nucleotides read TGTGCCAGCAGCTTAGATCTCCCAGCGAACACCGGGGAGCTGTTTTTT. It yields the protein CASSLDLPANTGELFF.

This clonotype has a handful of counts. This chain links TRBV27 with TRBJ1-1; 8 nucleotides match TRBD1. There are 15 residues in the CDR3. Germline values: CDR1 MNHEY, CDR2 SMNVEV (reference sequence). With V trimmed by 0 bases and J by 3 bases, 3 bases remained unmatched. The CDR3 here is CASSLSTGGHTEAFF. CDR3 coding DNA: TGTGCCAGCAGTTTATCAACAGGGGGTCACACTGAAGCTTTCTTT.

The gene calls are TRBV15 and TRBJ1-5; TRBD1 agrees at 11 bases. CDR3 length: 17 amino acids. V dropped 6 bases and J dropped 4; count of bases not matched to a gene: 11. Germline CDR1 is LNHNV and CDR2 is YYDKDF (reference sequence). The CDR3 protein is CATRPLRTGGLNQPQHF. The DNA of the CDR3 is TGTGCCACCAGGCCCCTGCGGACAGGGGGCCTAAATCAGCCCCAGCATTTT.

This clonotype was seen ten or more times. This chain uses TRBV27 with TRBJ1-2, with D tentatively TRBD1 (6 bases). The CDR3 consists of 15 residues. Trimming pared 5 bases from V and 2 bases from J, leaving 15 bases between. Per germline, CDR1 MNHEY and CDR2 SMNVEV (reference sequence). CDR3 sequence (DNA): TGTGCCAGCAGTGCCCTACAGGGACTGAACTATGGCTACACCTTC. Residues: CASSALQGLNYGYTF.

This clonotype was observed a few times. The gene calls are TRBV10-3 and TRBJ2-3; 12 nucleotides match TRBD2. The CDR3 contains 16 residues. The germline gives CDR1 ENHRY, CDR2 SYGVKD. With 3 bases clipped from V and 3 bases from J, the junction kept 4 bases outside the gene matches. CDR3 DNA: TGTGCCATCAGTGAAAAACTAGCGGGGGGTACAGATACGCAGTATTTT. This sequence encodes CAISEKLAGGTDTQYF.

This rearrangement joins TRBV3-1 to TRBJ2-3, with D unresolved. The CDR3 has 13 amino acids. The V gene lost 3 bases and the J gene lost 0 bases, with 4 bases spanning the gap. Germline CDR1 is LGHDT and CDR2 is YNNKEL (reference sequence). CDR3 loop: CASSHKSTDTQYF. The CDR3 nucleotides are TGTGCCAGCAGCCATAAAAGCACAGATACGCAGTATTTT.

This chain connects TRBV20-1 to TRBJ1-1, with D tentatively TRBD1 (5 bases). The V end was cut by 5 bases, the J end by 3 bases, with 10 bases between. The CDR3 contains 12 residues. Germline V gives CDR1 DFQATT, CDR2 SNEGSKA (reference sequence). This CDR3 is CSAPRGDTEAFF. The CDR3 DNA reads as TGCAGTGCTCCCCGGGGGGACACTGAAGCTTTCTTT.

The sample holds many counts of this clonotype. This chain connects TRBV28 to TRBJ2-6; maybe TRBD2 (5 bases). With 7 bases removed from V and 0 bases from J, the gap between germline ends came to 19 bases. The CDR3 loop spans 18 amino acids. Germline assignment: CDR1 MDHEN and CDR2 SYDVKM. The CDR3 DNA reads as TGTGCCAGCATTCACGCGGGCCGACAACGCTCTGGGGCCAACGTCCTGACTTTC. The encoded protein is CASIHAGRQRSGANVLTF.

The table lists this clonotype with a few counts. V is TRBV7-2 and J is TRBJ1-6, with D unclear. V lost 1 base to trimming and J lost 10 bases, with 2 bases between them. The germline CDR1 and CDR2 sequences are SGHTA and FQGNSA. This CDR3 is built from 11 residues. Here the CDR3 reads CASSLGSPLHF. CDR3 nucleotides: TGTGCCAGCAGCTTAGGGTCACCCCTCCACTTT.

This clonotype was detected many times. The V call is TRBV18, the J call TRBJ2-7, with TRBD1 identical over 8 bases. Germline lookup yields CDR1 KGHSH and CDR2 LQKENI. After removal of 3 bases from V and 3 bases from J, the junction contained 7 bases not matched to a gene. The CDR3 has 15 amino acids. CDR3 amino acids: CASSPQGQGLYEQYF. CDR3 bases: TGTGCCAGCTCACCCCAAGGACAGGGCCTCTACGAGCAGTACTTC.

This sequence joins TRBV10-2 and TRBJ1-5; 7 nucleotides align to TRBD1. The V gene end was trimmed by 8 bases and the J gene end by 4 bases; junction bases not matched to a gene: 8. The germline V gene encodes CDR1 WSHSY and CDR2 SAAADI. There are 14 residues in the CDR3. The CDR3 reads CASAETGNNQPQHF. DNA of the CDR3: TGCGCCAGCGCCGAGACAGGGAATAATCAGCCCCAGCATTTT.